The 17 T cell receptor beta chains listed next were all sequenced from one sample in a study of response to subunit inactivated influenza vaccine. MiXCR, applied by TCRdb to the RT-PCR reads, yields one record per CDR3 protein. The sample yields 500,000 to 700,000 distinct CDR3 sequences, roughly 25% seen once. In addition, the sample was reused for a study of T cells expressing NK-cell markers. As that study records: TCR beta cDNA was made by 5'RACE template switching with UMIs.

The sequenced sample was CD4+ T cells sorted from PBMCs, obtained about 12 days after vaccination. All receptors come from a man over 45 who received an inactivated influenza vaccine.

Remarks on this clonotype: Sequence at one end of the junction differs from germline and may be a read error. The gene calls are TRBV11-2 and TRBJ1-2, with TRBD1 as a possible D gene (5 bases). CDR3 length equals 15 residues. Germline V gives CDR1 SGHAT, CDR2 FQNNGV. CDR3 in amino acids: CASSLIRRASYGYTF. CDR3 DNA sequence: TGTGCCAGCAGCTTAATCCGCAGGGCGAGCTATGGCTACACTTTC.

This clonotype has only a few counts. The CDR3 coding sequence is TGTGCCAGCAGCTTGGGAAGCAGGGAGCCCCAGCATTTT. Encoded protein: CASSLGSREPQHF. V gene TRBV7-2 combines with J gene TRBJ1-5, with D possibly matching TRBD1 (5 bases). This CDR3 has 13 amino acids. Trimming stripped 3 bases from V and 8 bases from J, with 11 bases between. In germline, CDR1 is SGHTA, CDR2 FQGNSA.

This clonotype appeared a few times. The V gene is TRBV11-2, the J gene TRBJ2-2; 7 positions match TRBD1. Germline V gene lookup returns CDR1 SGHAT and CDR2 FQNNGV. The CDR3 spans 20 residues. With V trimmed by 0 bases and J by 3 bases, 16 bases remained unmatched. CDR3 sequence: CASSLDWATTGFGDTGELFF. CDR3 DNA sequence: TGTGCCAGCAGCTTAGATTGGGCTACGACAGGGTTCGGGGACACCGGGGAGCTGTTTTTT.

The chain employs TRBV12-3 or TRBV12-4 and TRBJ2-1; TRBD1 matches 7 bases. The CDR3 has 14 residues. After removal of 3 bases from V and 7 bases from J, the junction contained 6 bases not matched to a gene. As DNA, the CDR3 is TGTGCCAGCAGTTTGGCTAGCAGGGGGAATGAGCAGTTCTTC. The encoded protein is CASSLASRGNEQFF.

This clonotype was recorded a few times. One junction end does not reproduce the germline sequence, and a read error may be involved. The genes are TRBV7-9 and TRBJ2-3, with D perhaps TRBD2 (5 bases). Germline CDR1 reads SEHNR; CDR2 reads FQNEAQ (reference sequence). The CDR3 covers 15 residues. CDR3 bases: TGTGCCAGCAACTTAGCGTTTGGGGGCACAGATACGCAGTATTTT. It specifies CASNLAFGGTDTQYF.

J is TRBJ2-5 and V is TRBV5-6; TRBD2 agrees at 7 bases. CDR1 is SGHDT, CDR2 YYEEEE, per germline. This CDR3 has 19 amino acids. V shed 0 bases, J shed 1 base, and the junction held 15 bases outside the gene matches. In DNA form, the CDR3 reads TGTGCCAGCAGCTTGGTCGGGGTGGGGCTAGCGGACTTCCAAGAGACCCAGTACTTC. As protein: CASSLVGVGLADFQETQYF.

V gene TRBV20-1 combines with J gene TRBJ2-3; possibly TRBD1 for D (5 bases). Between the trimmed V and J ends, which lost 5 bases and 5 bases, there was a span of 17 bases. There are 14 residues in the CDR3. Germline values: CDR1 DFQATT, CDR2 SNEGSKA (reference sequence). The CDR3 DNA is TGCAGTGCTGGGGCGGTGCAGCGAGGAGATACGCAGTATTTT. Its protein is CSAGAVQRGDTQYF.

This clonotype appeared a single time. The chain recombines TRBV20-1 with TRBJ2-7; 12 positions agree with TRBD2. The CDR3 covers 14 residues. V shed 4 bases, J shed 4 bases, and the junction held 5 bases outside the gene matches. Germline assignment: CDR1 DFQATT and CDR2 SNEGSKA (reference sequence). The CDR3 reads CSAIGLAGSYEQYF. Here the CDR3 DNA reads TGCAGTGCTATAGGACTAGCGGGATCTTACGAGCAGTACTTC.

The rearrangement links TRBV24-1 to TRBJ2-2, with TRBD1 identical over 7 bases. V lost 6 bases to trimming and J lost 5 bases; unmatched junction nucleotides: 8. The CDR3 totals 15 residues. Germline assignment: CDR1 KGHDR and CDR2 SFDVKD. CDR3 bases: TGTGCCACCAGTCCGACAGGGCTGGGGACCGGGGAGCTGTTTTTT. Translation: CATSPTGLGTGELFF.

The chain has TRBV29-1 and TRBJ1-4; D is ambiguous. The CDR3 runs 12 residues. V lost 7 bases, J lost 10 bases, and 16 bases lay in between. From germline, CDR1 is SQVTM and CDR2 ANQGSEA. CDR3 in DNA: TGCAGCGCCTCGCGGGGTGATGCAAAACTGTTTTTT. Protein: CSASRGDAKLFF.

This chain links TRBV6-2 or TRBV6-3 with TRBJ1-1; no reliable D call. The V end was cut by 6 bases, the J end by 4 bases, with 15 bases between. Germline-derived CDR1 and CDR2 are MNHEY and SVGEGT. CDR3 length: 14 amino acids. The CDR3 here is CASRKEGGSTEAFF. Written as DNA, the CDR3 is TGTGCCAGCAGAAAGGAGGGAGGTAGCACTGAAGCTTTCTTT.

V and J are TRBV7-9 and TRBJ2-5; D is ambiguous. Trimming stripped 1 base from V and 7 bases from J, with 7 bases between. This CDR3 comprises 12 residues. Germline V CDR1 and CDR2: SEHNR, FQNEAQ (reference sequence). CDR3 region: CASSLGVRTQYF. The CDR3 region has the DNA TGTGCCAGCAGCTTAGGGGTACGGACCCAGTACTTC.

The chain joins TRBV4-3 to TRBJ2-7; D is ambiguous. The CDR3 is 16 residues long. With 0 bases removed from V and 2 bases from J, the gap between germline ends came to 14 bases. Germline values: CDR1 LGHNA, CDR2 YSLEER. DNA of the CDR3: TGCGCCAGCAGCCAAGATGAGGCGGCAGGTGCCTACGAGCAGTACTTC. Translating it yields CASSQDEAAGAYEQYF.

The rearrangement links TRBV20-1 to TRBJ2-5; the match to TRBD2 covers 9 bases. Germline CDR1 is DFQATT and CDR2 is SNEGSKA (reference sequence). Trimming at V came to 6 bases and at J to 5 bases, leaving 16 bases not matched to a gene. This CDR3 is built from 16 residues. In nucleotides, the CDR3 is TGCAGTGCCCTTAGGGGGCTAGCGGGATTAGGGGAGACCCAGTACTTC. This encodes CSALRGLAGLGETQYF.

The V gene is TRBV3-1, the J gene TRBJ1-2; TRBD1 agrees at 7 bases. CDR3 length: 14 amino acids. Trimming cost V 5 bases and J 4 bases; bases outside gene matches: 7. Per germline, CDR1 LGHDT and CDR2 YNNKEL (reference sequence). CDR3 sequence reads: CASSRGRFSYGYTF. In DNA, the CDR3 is TGTGCCAGCAGCAGGGGGCGCTTTTCCTATGGCTACACCTTC.

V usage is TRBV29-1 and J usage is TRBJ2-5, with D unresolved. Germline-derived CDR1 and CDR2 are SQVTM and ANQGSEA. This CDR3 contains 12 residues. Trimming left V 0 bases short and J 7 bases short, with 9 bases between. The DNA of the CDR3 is TGCAGCGTTGAAGACATCCCGGGGACCCAGTACTTC. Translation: CSVEDIPGTQYF.

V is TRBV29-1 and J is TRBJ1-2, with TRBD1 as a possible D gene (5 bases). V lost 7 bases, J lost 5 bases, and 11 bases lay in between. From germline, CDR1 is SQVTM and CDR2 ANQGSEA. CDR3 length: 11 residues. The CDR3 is CSAGTAYGYTF. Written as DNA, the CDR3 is TGCAGCGCCGGGACGGCTTATGGCTACACCTTC.